This TCR beta chain came from a study of monozygotic twins with inflammatory bowel disease. The CDR3 has 14 residues. CDR1 and CDR2 (germline): SGHRS, YFSETQ. A template switching step added UMIs, each with a 6-nucleotide sample barcode. TCRdb re-called the 5' RACE reads, yielding one record per CDR3 amino acid sequence without DNA. The sample holds around 140,000 distinct CDR3 sequences. The V and J genes are TRBV5-1 and TRBJ2-7. Specimen: blood. This clonotype was obtained from a human donor with ulcerative colitis or Crohn's disease, or a healthy co-twin of an affected twin (not recorded which). The CDR3 is CASSLATDAYEQYF.